Reported below is one TCR beta chain. CDR1 SGHRS and CDR2 YFSETQ come from the germline V gene. The V gene end was trimmed by 6 bases and the J gene end by 6 bases; junction bases not matched to a gene: 11. CDR3 size: 14 residues. TCRdb keeps only in-frame clones here, not all; method: immunoSEQ multiplex PCR. This table has 200,000 to 300,000 clones, about four fifths appearing once. The data belong to a study of blood T cell repertoires in COVID-19. Study-level information: The study drew acute and convalescent COVID-19 samples from the United States, Italy and Spain.

The origin of this receptor is a man aged 45-65 years with acute or convalescent COVID-19. The rearrangement links TRBV5-1 to TRBJ2-7; 8 bases align to TRBD1. The source material was peripheral blood. The CDR3: CASTTGGSVSEQYF. In nucleotides, the CDR3 is TGCGCCAGCACCACAGGGGGATCGGTAAGCGAGCAGTACTTC.